This T cell receptor (beta chain) was captured in a study of cytomegalovirus exposure and HLA in healthy donors. Libraries were prepared by immunoSEQ multiplex PCR; TCRdb keeps only in-frame clonotypes and omits some of them. This table has 300,000 to 400,000 clones, 70% to 90% appearing once. The count of this clone is one. The antigen is undetermined. Study-wide results and caveats: The authors listed about 170 TCR beta chains as cytomegalovirus-associated. Cytomegalovirus status was reportedly diagnosed by the classifier with high specificity and sensitivity. Most TCR sequences were uncommon, yet certain public TCRs appeared in many donors.

V dropped 6 bases and J dropped 7 bases, with 12 bases sitting between them. CDR1 LNHDA and CDR2 SQIVND come from the germline V gene (reference sequence). The CDR3 has 12 amino acids. The chain recombines TRBV19 with TRBJ1-1; possible D gene TRBD1, 6 bases. The sample comprised PBMCs. The source of this sequence is a man aged 30 to 39 in good health and CMV-seronegative. The CDR3 nucleotides are TGTGCCAGTAGCCTACAGGGTTTTGAAGCTTTCTTT. Protein product: CASSLQGFEAFF.